Given below is one T cell receptor beta chain in context. Its antigen is unknown. The data were produced by immunoSEQ multiplex PCR, yet TCRdb's version contains in-frame clones alone and is incomplete. This sample has 40,000 to 55,000 clones, with 89% found just once. The sample originates from a study of graft-versus-host responses after intestinal transplantation. As for the study in general: Induction using anti-thymocyte globulin, followed by tacrolimus and steroids for two to three years, was given to all recipients. Broader study findings: Subjects displaying graft-donor T cell macrochimerism possessed elevated graft-versus-host to host-versus-graft clonal ratios inside allografts. Among recipient marrow samples, GvH clones were found; some appeared first in ileum or blood.

CDR1 and CDR2 from the germline V gene are LNHDA and SQIVND (reference sequence). The CDR3 extends over 15 amino acids. Deletions cut 6 bases from V and 6 bases from J, with 17 bases between. The specimen comprised unstimulated CD4+ T cells sorted from spleen or lymph node cells, sampled before transplant. This clonotype originated in a human donor who was the organ donor for an intestinal transplant. The chain employs TRBV19 and TRBJ2-2; D is unclear. CDR3 residues: CASSRPSVYAGELFF. CDR3 in DNA: TGTGCCAGTAGCAGGCCCAGTGTGTACGCCGGGGAGCTGTTTTTT.